Each of the 5 T cell receptor beta chains below was sequenced from the same sample in a study of shared clonotypes between healthy human individuals. Produced via immunoSEQ multiplex PCR; TCRdb's table is partial and in-frame only. Among hundreds of thousands of clones listed, approximately 95% were seen once. Material for sequencing was naive CD4+ T cells sorted from blood. Subset defined: CD45RA+ positively selected. These receptor sequences come from a woman aged 25 to 39 in good health.

This clone was seen a single time. The V call is TRBV25-1, the J call TRBJ1-2; 8 positions match TRBD1. Trimming at V came to 4 bases and at J to 4 bases, leaving 8 bases not matched to a gene. Germline CDR1 and CDR2: MGHDK and SYGVNS. This CDR3 region has 15 residues. Here the CDR3 DNA reads TGTGCCAGCAGTGTCCAACAGGGGGTGGGCTATGGCTACACCTTC. This translates into CASSVQQGVGYGYTF.

The chain uses TRBV21-1 and TRBJ1-1; the table assigns TRBD1, which was not confirmed against the DNA. TRBV21-1 is termed a pseudogene. The CDR3 is made up of 18 amino acids. The CDR3 spells CASSTRDRAGGEQGEAFF. The CDR3 bases are TGTGCCAGCAGCACCCGGGACAGGGCAGGCGGGGAGCAGGGAGAAGCTTTCTTT.

This rearrangement joins TRBV6-6 to TRBJ1-1; D ambiguous. The ends were cut back, 6 bases at V and 5 bases at J, with 16 bases in the middle. Germline values: CDR1 MNHNY, CDR2 SVGAGI (reference sequence). The CDR3 sequence is 14 residues long. The CDR3 bases are TGTGCCAGCAGAGACACGGGCCTAGTGACTGAAGCTTTCTTT. Its protein is CASRDTGLVTEAFF.

A single count supports this clone. The V and J genes are TRBV28 and TRBJ2-7; D gene uncertain. Per germline, CDR1 MDHEN and CDR2 SYDVKM. V was shortened by 6 bases and J by 0 bases, with 6 bases between the two germline ends. There are 12 residues in the CDR3. CDR3 loop: CASRESSYEQYF. CDR3 in DNA: TGTGCCAGCAGGGAGAGCTCCTACGAGCAGTACTTC.

The V and J genes are TRBV28 and TRBJ2-5; 8 bases map to TRBD1. The J call is in doubt because the DNA end fits TRBJ2-7 better. The germline gives CDR1 MDHEN, CDR2 SYDVKM. The CDR3 sequence is 14 residues long. CDR3 amino acids: CASREGQESYEQYF. In DNA, the CDR3 is TGTGCCAGCAGAGAGGGACAGGAAAGTTACGAGCAGTACTTC.